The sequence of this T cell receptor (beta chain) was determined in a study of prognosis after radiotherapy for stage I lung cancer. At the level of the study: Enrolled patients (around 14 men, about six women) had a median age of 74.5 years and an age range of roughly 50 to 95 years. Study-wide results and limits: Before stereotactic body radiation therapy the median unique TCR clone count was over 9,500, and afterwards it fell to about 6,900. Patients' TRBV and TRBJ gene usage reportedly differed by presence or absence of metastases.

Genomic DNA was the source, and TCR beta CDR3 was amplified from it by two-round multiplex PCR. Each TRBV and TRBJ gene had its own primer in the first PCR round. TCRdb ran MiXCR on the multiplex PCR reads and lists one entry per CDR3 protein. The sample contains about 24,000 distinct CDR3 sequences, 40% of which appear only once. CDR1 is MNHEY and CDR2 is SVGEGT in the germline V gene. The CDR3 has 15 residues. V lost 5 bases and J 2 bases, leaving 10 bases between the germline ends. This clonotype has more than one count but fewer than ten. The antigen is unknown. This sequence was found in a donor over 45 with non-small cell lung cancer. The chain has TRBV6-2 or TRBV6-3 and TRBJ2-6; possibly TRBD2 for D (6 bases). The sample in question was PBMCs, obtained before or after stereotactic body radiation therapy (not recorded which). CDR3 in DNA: TGTGCCAGCAGTGAATGGAGGGCTGGGGCCAACGTCCTGACTTTC. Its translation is CASSEWRAGANVLTF.